This passage covers 14 T cell receptor beta chains from one sample sequenced in a study of identifying expanded T cells in peripheral blood. Measured with immunoSEQ multiplex PCR; TCRdb has only the in-frame clones, and not every one. This table holds roughly 100,000 clones, around 88% found once. Material: blood. The source is a person between 18 and 75 years old in good health.

This chain connects TRBV9 to TRBJ2-1, with D perhaps TRBD1 (6 bases). The CDR3 spans 15 residues. V was clipped by 3 bases and J by 1 base, with 11 bases between them. The germline CDR1 and CDR2 sequences are SGDLS and YYNGEE. The CDR3 protein is CASSGATGSYNEQFF. CDR3 bases: TGTGCCAGCAGCGGGGCGACAGGATCCTACAATGAGCAGTTCTTC.

The gene calls are TRBV4-2 and TRBJ2-7; D is uncertain. CDR1 and CDR2 (germline): LGHNA, YNFKEQ. Trimming took 0 bases from V and 2 from J, leaving 11 bases between them. The CDR3 totals 15 residues. The DNA for the CDR3 is TGTGCCAGCAGCCAAGATCTAGGACCTCCCTACGAGCAGTACTTC. Protein sequence: CASSQDLGPPYEQYF.

This rearrangement joins TRBV6-5 to TRBJ2-2, with TRBD1 as a possible D gene (5 bases). This CDR3 comprises 14 residues. CDR1 and CDR2 (germline): MNHEY, SVGAGI. The V gene lost 5 bases and the J gene lost 0 bases, with 7 bases spanning the gap. The CDR3 reads CASSRQTNTGELFF. CDR3 DNA: TGTGCCAGCAGTAGACAGACGAACACCGGGGAGCTGTTTTTT.

The gene calls are TRBV6-1 and TRBJ2-1; D unclear. This CDR3 region has 14 residues. V lost 1 base to trimming and J lost 0 bases, with 4 bases between them. Germline V gene sequence: CDR1 MNHNS, CDR2 SASEGT. The DNA for the CDR3 is TGTGCCAGCAGTGAAGACAACTCCTACAATGAGCAGTTCTTC. Its protein product is CASSEDNSYNEQFF.

This CDR3 reads CASSQDKTGGNTIYF. For the CDR3, the DNA is TGTGCCAGCAGCCAAGATAAGACGGGAGGTAACACCATATATTTT. The chain has TRBV4-2 and TRBJ1-3; no definite D call. CDR3 length equals 15 residues. Germline CDR1 reads LGHNA; CDR2 reads YNFKEQ. The germline V and J ends were trimmed by 0 bases and 7 bases, with 13 bases remaining between them.

The chain couples TRBV27 to TRBJ2-1; 7 bases align to TRBD2. Per the germline V gene, CDR1 is MNHEY and CDR2 is SMNVEV (reference sequence). The CDR3 contains 14 residues. After removal of 6 bases from V and 6 bases from J, the junction contained 8 bases not matched to a gene. The CDR3 sequence: CASSRLADINEQFF. Written as DNA, the CDR3 is TGTGCCAGCAGCCGGCTAGCGGATATCAATGAGCAGTTCTTC.

With respect to this clone: At one end the junction does not follow the germline gene, possibly because of a read error. Other nucleotide sequences from this sample produce the same CDR3. The chain joins TRBV6-1 to TRBJ1-2; D remains unclear. Germline lookup yields CDR1 MNHNS and CDR2 SASEGT. This CDR3 contains 10 residues. CDR3 loop: CASREDGYTF. The CDR3 DNA follows: TGTGCCAGCAGGGAAGATGGCTACACCTTC.

This rearrangement joins TRBV28 to TRBJ2-1; TRBD2 matches at 9 bases. CDR1 and CDR2 (germline): MDHEN, SYDVKM. V was clipped by 6 bases and J by 0 bases; unmatched bases: 9. This CDR3 is built from 17 residues. In DNA, the CDR3 is TGTGCCAGCAGGGCGACTAGCGGATCTAGCTCCTACAATGAGCAGTTCTTC. This translates into CASRATSGSSSYNEQFF.

V usage is TRBV5-4 and J usage is TRBJ1-2; TRBD1 aligns across 9 bases. Per germline, CDR1 SGHNT and CDR2 YYREEE (reference sequence). The CDR3 has 15 amino acids. V was clipped by 4 bases and J by 4 bases; unmatched bases: 8. The CDR3 sequence: CASSLTLTGGYGYTF. The CDR3 region has the DNA TGTGCCAGCAGCCTTACTCTGACAGGGGGCTATGGCTACACCTTC.

The V gene is TRBV28, the J gene TRBJ2-2; 10 bases agree with TRBD2. The V and J ends lost 5 bases and 6 bases, in that order; junction bases with no gene match: 12. This CDR3 has 17 residues. From germline, CDR1 is MDHEN and CDR2 SYDVKM. The CDR3 reads CASSTPGLAGVPGELFF. CDR3 coding DNA: TGTGCCAGCAGTACACCTGGGCTAGCGGGAGTCCCCGGGGAGCTGTTTTTT.

The CDR3 nucleotides are TGTGCCAGCAGCTCCCCCCCAGGGGGGATGAACACTGAAGCTTTCTTT. Amino acid sequence: CASSSPPGGMNTEAFF. This sequence joins TRBV9 and TRBJ1-1, with 7 bases aligning to TRBD1. Germline loops: CDR1 SGDLS, CDR2 YYNGEE. V lost 4 bases to trimming and J lost 0 bases; unmatched junction nucleotides: 9. The CDR3 is 16 residues long. Using reference TRBV9 and TRBJ1-1 for the parts outside the CDR3, the full variable domain is DSGVTQTPKHLITATGQRVTLRCSPRSGDLSVYWYQQSLDQGLQFLIQYYNGEERAKGNILERFSAQQFPDLHSELNLSSLELGDSALYFCASSSPPGGMNTEAFFGQGTRLTVV.

For the CDR3, the DNA is TGTGCCAGTAGTACCCGACAGGGAGGGAACTATGGCTACACCTTC. Translated: CASSTRQGGNYGYTF. The V and J genes are TRBV19 and TRBJ1-2; 7 bases align to TRBD1. The V gene end was trimmed by 4 bases and the J gene end by 2 bases; junction bases not matched to a gene: 7. The CDR3 runs to 15 residues. Germline CDR1 reads LNHDA; CDR2 reads SQIVND (reference sequence).

The gene calls are TRBV4-2 and TRBJ2-7, with 9 positions matching TRBD1. V was pared by 4 bases and J by 6 bases, with 10 bases of the junction left unmatched. Germline V lookup: CDR1 LGHNA, CDR2 YNFKEQ. The CDR3 has 15 residues. The DNA of the CDR3 is TGTGCCAGCAGCCGACCGGGACAGGGAGTAGGCGAGCAGTACTTC. This translates into CASSRPGQGVGEQYF.

The chain has TRBV27 and TRBJ1-1, with a tentative D call TRBD1 (6 bases). Germline values: CDR1 MNHEY, CDR2 SMNVEV (reference sequence). Trimming removed 7 bases from V and 2 bases from J, with 20 bases in between. This CDR3 has 16 residues. DNA of the CDR3: TGTGCCAGCAATTTGAATGGGGGGCATTCAAACACTGAAGCTTTCTTT. This sequence encodes CASNLNGGHSNTEAFF.